The next 27 T cell receptor beta chains were all read from a single sample in a study of shared clonotypes between healthy human individuals. Data came from immunoSEQ multiplex PCR; TCRdb stores just in-frame clones and leaves some out. The sample has nearly 1,000,000 clones, 60% to 85% seen once. The sequenced sample was memory CD4+ T cells sorted from blood. The subset: CD45RA-negative fraction. The receptor set was obtained from a man between 18 and 35 years old in good health.

The count of this clone is one. This sequence joins TRBV7-2 and TRBJ2-7, with D possibly TRBD2 on 5 matching bases. V lost 5 bases, J lost 1 base, and 9 bases lay in between. The germline CDR1 and CDR2 sequences are SGHTA and FQGNSA. This CDR3 comprises 13 residues. The CDR3 is CASSGPGSYEQYF. The CDR3 bases are TGTGCCAGCAGCGGGCCGGGATCCTACGAGCAGTACTTC.

The V call is TRBV5-1, the J call TRBJ2-5; 11 nucleotides align to TRBD2. The ends lost 2 bases at V and 5 bases at J; junction bases unmatched: 8. This CDR3 comprises 16 residues. Per germline, CDR1 SGHRS and CDR2 YFSETQ. This CDR3 reads CASSFRLAGLIETQYF. The CDR3 DNA sequence: TGCGCCAGCAGCTTCCGACTAGCGGGGCTTATTGAGACCCAGTACTTC. Complete variable domain (other parts from reference TRBV5-1 and TRBJ2-5): KAGVTQTPRYLIKTRGQQVTLSCSPISGHRSVSWYQQTPGQGLQFLFEYFSETQRNKGNFPGRFSGRQFSNSRSEMNVSTLELGDSALYLCASSFRLAGLIETQYFGPGTRLLVL.

The chain carries TRBV19 and TRBJ1-5, with 8 bases matching TRBD1. This CDR3 region has 15 residues. Trimming at V came to 4 bases and at J to 0 bases, leaving 2 bases not matched to a gene. Looked up from germline, CDR1 is LNHDA and CDR2 is SQIVND (reference sequence). CDR3 in amino acids: CASSRDRYSNQPQHF. The CDR3 nucleotides are TGTGCCAGTAGTAGGGACAGGTATAGCAATCAGCCCCAGCATTTT. Variable domain in full (rest from reference TRBV19 and TRBJ1-5): DGGITQSPKYLFRKEGQNVTLSCEQNLNHDAMYWYRQDPGQGLRLIYYSQIVNDFQKGDIAEGYSVSREKKESFPLTVTSAQKNPTAFYLCASSRDRYSNQPQHFGDGTRLSIL.

This chain connects TRBV28 to TRBJ2-7; TRBD1 agrees at 9 bases. Losses at the gene ends were 6 bases for V and 12 bases for J; bases not matched to a gene: 9. Germline CDR1 is MDHEN and CDR2 is SYDVKM. The CDR3 has 12 amino acids. CDR3 residues: CASSSRQGGPYF. The CDR3 DNA reads as TGTGCCAGCAGCTCACGACAGGGGGGACCGTACTTC.

This clone has only one observation. V and J are TRBV6-6 and TRBJ2-2; weak D call: TRBD2 (5 bases). Germline loops: CDR1 MNHNY, CDR2 SVGAGI (reference sequence). The CDR3 contains 15 residues. The ends were cut back, 4 bases at V and 1 base at J, with 10 bases in the middle. The CDR3 DNA reads as TGTGCCAGCAGTTCTAGCTCCCTGAACACCGGGGAGCTGTTTTTT. Protein sequence: CASSSSSLNTGELFF.

CDR3 DNA sequence: TGTGCCAGCAGTGACTCGGACATCATCTACGAGCAGTACTTC. Protein product: CASSDSDIIYEQYF. The chain is built from TRBV6-4 and TRBJ2-7; maybe TRBD1 (5 bases). The V end was cut by 0 bases, the J end by 3 bases, with 9 bases between. There are 14 residues in the CDR3. Germline V gives CDR1 MRHNA, CDR2 SNTAGT.

This chain uses TRBV7-2 with TRBJ2-7, with TRBD2 matching 8 bases. The junction had 2 bases not matched to a gene; V was cut back by 2 bases and J by 2 bases. Germline CDR1 reads SGHTA; CDR2 reads FQGNSA. This CDR3 spans 14 amino acids. The CDR3 loop reads CASSLHSGTYEQYF. As DNA, the CDR3 is TGTGCCAGCAGCTTACATAGCGGGACCTACGAGCAGTACTTC.

V gene TRBV29-1 combines with J gene TRBJ2-7, with a tentative D call TRBD1 (6 bases). CDR3 length: 12 residues. V was pared by 3 bases and J by 3 bases, with 9 bases between. Germline CDR1 reads SQVTM; CDR2 reads ANQGSEA. The CDR3: CSVDGQNYEQYF. The CDR3, as DNA: TGCAGCGTTGACGGACAGAACTACGAGCAGTACTTC.

This clone was picked up a small number of times. This sample includes further DNA sequences coding for the same CDR3. The rearrangement links TRBV5-1 to TRBJ1-1; D uncertain. CDR1 and CDR2 from the germline V gene are SGHRS and YFSETQ. V shed 0 bases and J shed 0 bases, with 6 bases lying between them. The CDR3 is made up of 14 amino acids. The CDR3 spells CASSLGEMNTEAFF. As DNA, the CDR3 is TGCGCCAGCAGCTTGGGTGAGATGAACACTGAAGCTTTCTTT.

V is TRBV19 and J is TRBJ2-5; tentatively, D is TRBD1 (6 bases). Germline CDR1 LNHDA, CDR2 SQIVND (reference sequence). V lost 6 bases, J lost 1 base, and 12 bases lay in between. This CDR3 comprises 14 residues. CDR3 in amino acids: CASRLDSSQETQYF. Written as DNA, the CDR3 is TGTGCCAGTAGGCTGGACAGTTCCCAAGAGACCCAGTACTTC.

The chain carries TRBV19 and TRBJ1-6, with unresolved D. The germline gives CDR1 LNHDA, CDR2 SQIVND (reference sequence). There are 15 residues in the CDR3. V gave up 3 bases and J gave up 7 bases, with 13 bases separating them. The DNA for the CDR3 is TGTGCCAGTAGTATCTCAGAGGATCGAAATTCACCCCTCCACTTT. Its protein product is CASSISEDRNSPLHF.

The chain couples TRBV5-6 to TRBJ2-6; tentative D call: TRBD2 (5 bases). The CDR3 extends over 15 amino acids. Trimming cost V 2 bases and J 1 base, with 7 bases left between them. Per the germline V gene, CDR1 is SGHDT and CDR2 is YYEEEE. In DNA form, the CDR3 reads TGTGCCAGCAGCTTAGGACTTTCTGGGGCCAACGTCCTGACTTTC. Its translation is CASSLGLSGANVLTF.

There are a few counts of this clone. V is TRBV6-1 and J is TRBJ2-3; 8 bases agree with TRBD2. Germline loops: CDR1 MNHNS, CDR2 SASEGT. V dropped 9 bases and J dropped 6; count of bases not matched to a gene: 14. The CDR3 runs 15 residues. CDR3 sequence (DNA): TGTGCCAGGCCCCTAACTAGCGGCAAAGGGGATACGCAGTATTTT. This translates into CARPLTSGKGDTQYF.

In DNA form, the CDR3 reads TGTGCCAGCAGTGCCCTGACAGGGGTAGGGGCCAACGTCCTGACTTTC. This gives the protein CASSALTGVGANVLTF. The J gene is TRBJ2-6, the V gene TRBV6-1; TRBD1 aligns across 8 bases. Germline V gene data show CDR1 as MNHNS and CDR2 as SASEGT. Germline trimming cut 4 bases from V and 4 bases from J; bases unmatched to any gene: 6. This CDR3 spans 16 amino acids.

The chain joins TRBV6-1 to TRBJ1-4; a possible D gene is TRBD1 (6 bases). The V end was cut by 5 bases, the J end by 7 bases, with 11 bases between. The germline V gene encodes CDR1 MNHNS and CDR2 SASEGT. CDR3 length: 13 amino acids. CDR3 sequence (DNA): TGTGCCAGCAGTAGACAGGAGGGTGAAAAACTGTTTTTT. Translating gives CASSRQEGEKLFF.

The chain carries TRBV2 and TRBJ1-1, with a possible D match to TRBD1 (6 bases). The germline V gene encodes CDR1 SNHLY and CDR2 FYNNEI. There are 14 residues in the CDR3. V lost 6 bases, J lost 0 bases, and 11 bases lay in between. The CDR3 loop reads CASRRDTLNTEAFF. Written as DNA, the CDR3 is TGTGCCAGCAGAAGGGACACCCTGAACACTGAAGCTTTCTTT.

This chain links TRBV10-3 with TRBJ2-7; perhaps TRBD1 as D (5 bases). Looked up from germline, CDR1 is ENHRY and CDR2 is SYGVKD. This CDR3 is 15 amino acids long. Trimming removed 2 bases from V and 3 bases from J, with 14 bases in between. The chain's CDR3 is CAISEPVGVSYEQYF. DNA for the CDR3: TGTGCCATCAGTGAGCCTGTAGGGGTCAGCTACGAGCAGTACTTC.

This clone was seen just once. The CDR3 DNA reads as TGTGCCAGCAGCTTAGACTGGGGACTTAGGGAGACCCAGTACTTC. Its protein product is CASSLDWGLRETQYF. V gene TRBV7-2 combines with J gene TRBJ2-5, with D perhaps TRBD2 (6 bases). The CDR3 runs to 15 residues. Trimming left V 1 base short and J 5 bases short, with 14 bases between. Germline loops: CDR1 SGHTA, CDR2 FQGNSA.

The chain has TRBV30 and TRBJ1-4; D remains ambiguous. V gave up 5 bases and J gave up 0 bases, with 13 bases separating them. Germline V lookup: CDR1 GTSNPN, CDR2 SVGIG (reference sequence). This CDR3 comprises 15 residues. The CDR3 loop reads CAWGDKGSTNEKLFF. The CDR3 DNA reads TGTGCCTGGGGAGACAAAGGGTCAACTAATGAAAAACTGTTTTTT.

The chain combines TRBV18 with TRBJ2-7, with D perhaps matching TRBD1 (5 bases). Germline-derived CDR1 and CDR2 are KGHSH and LQKENI. The CDR3 is 11 amino acids. The V end lost 5 bases, the J end lost 10 bases, and 12 bases lay between the germline ends. DNA of the CDR3: TGTGCCAGCTCAGACAGAATGGAACAGTACTTC. This translates into CASSDRMEQYF.

The chain employs TRBV10-1 and TRBJ2-1; 7 nucleotides match TRBD1. V gave up 0 bases and J gave up 0 bases; unmatched junction bases: 8. Germline assignment: CDR1 WNHNN and CDR2 SYGVQD (reference sequence). The CDR3 is made up of 18 amino acids. CDR3 residues: CASSESAKGARSYNEQFF. CDR3 in DNA: TGCGCCAGCAGTGAGTCGGCTAAGGGGGCCCGCTCCTACAATGAGCAGTTCTTC.

The V gene is TRBV2, the J gene TRBJ2-7, with 8 bases matching TRBD1. J was trimmed by 2 bases and V by 5 bases; bases with no gene match: 11. CDR1 and CDR2 from the germline V gene are SNHLY and FYNNEI. The CDR3 totals 16 residues. The chain's CDR3 is CASSRTRDRITYEQYF. The CDR3 DNA reads as TGTGCCAGCAGTAGAACTCGGGACAGGATTACCTACGAGCAGTACTTC. Variable domain in full (rest from reference TRBV2 and TRBJ2-7): EPEVTQTPSHQVTQMGQEVILRCVPISNHLYFYWYRQILGQKVEFLVSFYNNEISEKSEIFDDQFSVERPDGSNFTLKIRSTKLEDSAMYFCASSRTRDRITYEQYFGPGTRLTVT.

Comment on this clone: A much larger clone differs by one base, so this may be a read error. The sample has other DNA sequences that encode this CDR3 too. The genes are TRBV30 and TRBJ1-1; 7 bases line up with TRBD1. Germline CDR1 is GTSNPN and CDR2 is SVGIG (reference sequence). With V trimmed by 1 base and J by 4 bases, 3 bases remained unmatched. The CDR3 is 13 amino acids. CDR3 in DNA: TGTGCCTGGAGTGGGCAGGGGGGCACTGAAGCTTTCTTT. Translation: CAWSGQGGTEAFF.

The chain links TRBV19 to TRBJ2-5, with 9 bases matching TRBD2. The trim removed 1 base at V and 5 bases at J, leaving 8 bases unmatched. This CDR3 spans 16 amino acids. Looked up from germline, CDR1 is LNHDA and CDR2 is SQIVND (reference sequence). DNA of the CDR3: TGTGCCAGTAGTATAGGTGCCGGGACTAGCCCGGAGACCCAGTACTTC. Amino acid sequence: CASSIGAGTSPETQYF.

This clone was picked up many times. The rearrangement joins TRBV4-1 to TRBJ1-5; D call uncertain. CDR1 is MGHRA and CDR2 is YSYEKL in the germline V gene. This CDR3 region has 15 residues. Trimming removed 0 bases from V and 1 base from J, with 7 bases in between. The CDR3 coding sequence is TGCGCCAGCAGCCAAGACGGGCACAGCAATCAGCCCCAGCATTTT. Translation gives CASSQDGHSNQPQHF.

The rearrangement joins TRBV28 to TRBJ1-5, with a weak D call TRBD1 (5 bases). Trimming stripped 1 base from V and 6 bases from J, with 13 bases between. This CDR3 region has 15 residues. Germline CDR1 is MDHEN and CDR2 is SYDVKM. The CDR3 DNA reads TGTGCCAGCAGTTTATCTGGGGTTAGGGGTCAGCCCCAGCATTTT. This sequence encodes CASSLSGVRGQPQHF.

This chain connects TRBV13 to TRBJ2-7, with 9 bases that match TRBD2. The CDR3 has 15 amino acids. CDR1 and CDR2 (germline): PRHDT, FYEKMQ (reference sequence). V dropped 5 bases and J dropped 2; count of bases not matched to a gene: 7. This CDR3 reads CASSQRGAEPYEQYF. Written as DNA, the CDR3 is TGTGCCAGCAGCCAGCGGGGGGCGGAACCCTACGAGCAGTACTTC.